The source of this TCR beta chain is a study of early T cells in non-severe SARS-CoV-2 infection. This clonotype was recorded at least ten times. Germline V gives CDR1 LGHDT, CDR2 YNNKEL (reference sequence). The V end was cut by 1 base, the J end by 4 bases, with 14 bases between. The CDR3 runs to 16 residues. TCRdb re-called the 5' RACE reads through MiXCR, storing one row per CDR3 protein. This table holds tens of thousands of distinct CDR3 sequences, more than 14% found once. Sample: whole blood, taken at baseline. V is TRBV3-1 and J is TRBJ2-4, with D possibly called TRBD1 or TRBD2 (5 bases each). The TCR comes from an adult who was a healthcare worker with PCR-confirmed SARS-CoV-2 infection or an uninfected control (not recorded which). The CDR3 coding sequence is TGTGCCAGCAGCCAAGTTCACAGGTGGGAGAAAAACATTCAGTACTTC. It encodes CASSQVHRWEKNIQYF.